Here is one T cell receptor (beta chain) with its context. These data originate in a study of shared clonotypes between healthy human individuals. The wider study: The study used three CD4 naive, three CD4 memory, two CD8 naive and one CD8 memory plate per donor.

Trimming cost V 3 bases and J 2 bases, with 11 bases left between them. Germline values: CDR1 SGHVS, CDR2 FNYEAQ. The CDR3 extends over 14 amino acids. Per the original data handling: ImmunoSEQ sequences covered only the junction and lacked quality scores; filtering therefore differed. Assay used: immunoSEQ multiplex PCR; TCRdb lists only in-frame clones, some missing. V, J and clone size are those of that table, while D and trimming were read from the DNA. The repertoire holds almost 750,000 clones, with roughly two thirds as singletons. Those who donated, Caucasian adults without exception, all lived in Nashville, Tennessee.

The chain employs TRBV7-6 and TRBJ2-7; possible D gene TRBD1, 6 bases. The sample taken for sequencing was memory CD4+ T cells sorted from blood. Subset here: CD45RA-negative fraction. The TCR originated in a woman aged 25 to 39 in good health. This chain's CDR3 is CASSFRGRTYEQYF. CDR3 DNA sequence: TGTGCCAGCAGCTTCAGGGGAAGGACCTACGAGCAGTACTTC.